This T cell receptor beta chain is drawn from a study of blood T cell repertoires in COVID-19. Study as a whole: Both acute and convalescent COVID-19 samples were obtained from the United States, Italy and Spain.

In the authors' workflow: How many nucleated cells were present was estimated from reference gene primer amplification. TCRdb keeps only in-frame clones here, not all; method: immunoSEQ multiplex PCR. V, J and clone size are taken as reported in that table, and D and trimming were inferred from the DNA itself. In the table there are hundreds of thousands of clones, approximately 90% of which are singletons. The CDR3 length is 15 residues. Trimming took off 5 bases at V and 0 bases at J, with 14 bases between the two ends. CDR1 and CDR2 from the germline V gene are SGHTA and FQGNSA. The J gene is TRBJ2-7, the V gene TRBV7-2; D gene unclear. The specimen sequenced was PBMCs or T cells enriched from blood (not recorded which). The sequence derives from a woman between 35 and 50 years old who had recovered from COVID-19. Written as DNA, the CDR3 is TGTGCCAGCAGCCGCTCTTTCAGCGCCTCCTACGAGCAGTACTTC. Amino acids: CASSRSFSASYEQYF. Full variable domain (outside the CDR3, taken from reference TRBV7-2 and TRBJ2-7): GAGVSQSPSNKVTEKGKDVELRCDPISGHTALYWYRQSLGQGLEFLIYFQGNSAPDKSGLPSDRFSAERTGGSVSTLTIQRTQQEDSAVYLCASSRSFSASYEQYFGPGTRLTVT.